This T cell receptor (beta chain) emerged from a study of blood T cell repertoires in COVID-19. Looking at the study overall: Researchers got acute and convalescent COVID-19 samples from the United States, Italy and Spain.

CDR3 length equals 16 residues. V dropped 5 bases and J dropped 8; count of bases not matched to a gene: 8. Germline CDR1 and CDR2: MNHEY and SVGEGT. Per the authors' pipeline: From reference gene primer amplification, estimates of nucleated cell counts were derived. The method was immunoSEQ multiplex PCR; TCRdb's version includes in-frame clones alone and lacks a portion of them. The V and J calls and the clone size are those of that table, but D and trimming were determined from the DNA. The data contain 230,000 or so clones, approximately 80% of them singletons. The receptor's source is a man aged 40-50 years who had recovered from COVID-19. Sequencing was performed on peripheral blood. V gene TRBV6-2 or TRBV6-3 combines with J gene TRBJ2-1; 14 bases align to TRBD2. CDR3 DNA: TGTGCCAGCAGTACGGGGACTAGCGGGAGTATAGATGAGCAGTTCTTC. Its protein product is CASSTGTSGSIDEQFF.